The clone carrying this T cell receptor beta chain appeared once. This record comes from a study of T cell changes during pregnancy in multiple sclerosis. Assay: immunoSEQ multiplex PCR; the TCRdb copy retains only in-frame clones and omits some. Here the sample spans tens of thousands of clones, more than 85% being singletons. The germline CDR1 and CDR2 sequences are MNHNS and SASEGT. The CDR3 spans 14 residues. The V end was cut by 1 base, the J end by 8 bases, with 14 bases between. The gene calls are TRBV6-1 and TRBJ1-2; D uncertain. This clonotype was obtained from a female donor with multiple sclerosis, enrolled in a pregnancy study. The sequencing used peripheral blood, collected before pregnancy. The CDR3 loop reads CASSEGAPERGYTF. CDR3 in DNA: TGTGCCAGCAGTGAAGGAGCCCCCGAGCGGGGCTACACCTTC.